The 14 T cell receptor beta chains below come from one sample, sequenced in a study of blood T cells in healthy people across ages (dated by TCRdb to between 2015 and 2016). Libraries came from 5' RACE. The instrument given in TCRdb is Illumina HiSeq 2500. The second PCR ran for about 7 to 11 cycles and used a J-beta primer mix along with a sample-barcoded 5' primer. In TCRdb, the public reads were trimmed at Q25 with fastp and aligned with MiXCR, with productive beta chains retained. Identical CDR3 proteins give one entry, which carries the most common genes and DNA. This sample holds 850,000 to 1,300,000 distinct CDR3 sequences; 35% to 50% were observed only once. Approximately 20% of the sample rests with the top ten. Sequenced: blood. These receptors all come from a woman aged 60 to 75 in good health.

V gene TRBV7-2 combines with J gene TRBJ2-3; 7 bases map to TRBD1. The germline gives CDR1 SGHTA, CDR2 FQGNSA. The V and J ends lost 6 bases and 5 bases, in that order; junction bases with no gene match: 5. This CDR3 comprises 13 residues. CDR3 in amino acids: CASSGQGEDTQYF. In DNA form, the CDR3 reads TGTGCCAGCAGTGGGCAGGGGGAAGATACGCAGTATTTT.

About this clonotype itself: A much bigger clone sits one base away, suggesting this may be a read error. The chain uses TRBV7-2 and TRBJ1-4; 9 nucleotides match TRBD1. V lost 5 bases and J lost 8; bases outside the gene matches: 6. Germline V gene sequence: CDR1 SGHTA, CDR2 FQGNSA. The CDR3 runs to 14 residues. The CDR3 region has the DNA TGTGCCAGCAGCGCGGGACAGGGTGGGGAAAAACTGTTTTTT. It yields the protein CASSAGQGGEKLFF.

This clonotype showed up just a few times. V gene TRBV29-1 combines with J gene TRBJ1-5, with TRBD1 as a possible D gene (5 bases). The V and J ends lost 7 bases and 4 bases respectively, with 11 bases between them. This CDR3 is built from 12 residues. Germline CDR1 reads SQVTM; CDR2 reads ANQGSEA. The CDR3 DNA sequence: TGCAGCGCTGGGGACGTTAATCAGCCCCAGCATTTT. This encodes CSAGDVNQPQHF.

V and J are TRBV5-1 and TRBJ1-4; D is unresolved. The length of the CDR3 is 14 residues. Trimming pared 2 bases from V and 7 bases from J, leaving 12 bases between. Germline CDR1 and CDR2: SGHRS and YFSETQ. For the CDR3, the DNA is TGCGCCAGCAGCTTCGAAGGCATGGGTGAAAAACTGTTTTTT. This encodes CASSFEGMGEKLFF.

The sample holds a few counts of this clonotype. The genes are TRBV12-3 or TRBV12-4 and TRBJ2-1; TRBD2 matches 13 bases. The ends lost 8 bases at V and 6 bases at J; junction bases unmatched: 4. This CDR3 is 14 amino acids long. As DNA, the CDR3 is TGTGCCAGCGCGACTAGCGGGAGGTTCAATGAGCAGTTCTTC. Amino acid sequence: CASATSGRFNEQFF.

The V gene is TRBV27, the J gene TRBJ2-1, with TRBD2 matching over 10 bases. Losses at the gene ends were 6 bases for V and 5 bases for J; bases not matched to a gene: 16. CDR3 size: 18 residues. Per germline, CDR1 MNHEY and CDR2 SMNVEV (reference sequence). CDR3 coding DNA: TGTGCCAGCAGCGGGGAGGCCTTCGGGACTAGCGTAAACAATGAGCAGTTCTTC. As protein: CASSGEAFGTSVNNEQFF.

Only a few counts were recorded for this clonotype. The J gene is TRBJ2-3, the V gene TRBV20-1, with 10 bases fitting TRBD2. V was pared by 2 bases and J by 8 bases, with 7 bases of the junction left unmatched. Looked up from germline, CDR1 is DFQATT and CDR2 is SNEGSKA (reference sequence). This CDR3 region has 14 residues. The CDR3 DNA is TGCAGTGCTAGAACCCTAGCGGGAGAATTTACGCAGTATTTT. It yields the protein CSARTLAGEFTQYF.

This clonotype came up a few times. CDR3 in amino acids: CASSYGGLTYEQYF. The CDR3 nucleotides read TGTGCCAGCAGTTATGGGGGCCTCACCTACGAGCAGTACTTC. This chain uses TRBV6-5 with TRBJ2-7; the D gene is possibly TRBD1 (6 bases). Germline V gene lookup returns CDR1 MNHEY and CDR2 SVGAGI. This CDR3 has 14 amino acids. V lost 3 bases to trimming and J lost 2 bases, with 11 bases between them.

A few counts support this clonotype. The V gene is TRBV24-1, the J gene TRBJ2-1; a possible D gene is TRBD2 (5 bases). V was cut by 4 bases and J by 0 bases, with 12 bases left in between. The germline CDR1 and CDR2 sequences are KGHDR and SFDVKD. The CDR3 has 16 amino acids. The CDR3 DNA reads TGTGCCACCAGTGAAAGGAGTCTAGCCTCCTACAATGAGCAGTTCTTC. Protein sequence: CATSERSLASYNEQFF.

This chain joins TRBV5-1 and TRBJ1-2, with D possibly TRBD1 on 5 matching bases. Germline assignment: CDR1 SGHRS and CDR2 YFSETQ. V was shortened by 0 bases and J by 7 bases, with 16 bases between the two germline ends. The CDR3 contains 15 residues. The DNA for the CDR3 is TGCGCCAGCAGCTTGGCCCAGGGTGGACGGAGTGGCTACACCTTC. Translated: CASSLAQGGRSGYTF.

Concerning this clonotype itself: A much larger clone lies a single base off, so this may be a read error. V is TRBV5-1 and J is TRBJ2-7, with TRBD1 identical over 7 bases. The CDR3 is 15 residues long. Germline CDR1 reads SGHRS; CDR2 reads YFSETQ. V trimming: 4 bases; J trimming: 10 bases; junction bases outside the gene matches: 17. The CDR3 DNA follows: TGCGCCAGCAGCGCCTATACGACAGGGCAGGAGGCCCAGTACTTC. As protein: CASSAYTTGQEAQYF.

This clonotype was picked up a small number of times. The V call is TRBV11-2, the J call TRBJ1-5; D not certain. The ends were cut back, 2 bases at V and 1 base at J, with 9 bases in the middle. From germline, CDR1 is SGHAT and CDR2 FQNNGV. The CDR3 is 15 amino acids. For the CDR3, the DNA is TGTGCCAGCAGCTTAACGGATGGGAGCAATCAGCCCCAGCATTTT. Its protein product is CASSLTDGSNQPQHF.

The table lists this clonotype with a few counts. The V gene is TRBV12-3 or TRBV12-4, the J gene TRBJ2-4; D may be TRBD1 (6 bases). The J call may be in error: the DNA end matches TRBJ2-7 better. The CDR3 sequence is 14 residues long. The CDR3 coding sequence is TGTGCCAGCAGTTTTGGGGACACCTCCTACGAGCAGTACTTC. It translates to CASSFGDTSYEQYF.

The CDR3 region has the DNA TGTGCCAGCAGCCAAAAGTACTACGAGCAGTACTTC. Residues: CASSQKYYEQYF. The chain combines TRBV3-1 with TRBJ2-7; D gene unclear. Trimming took 2 bases from V and 3 from J, leaving 5 bases between them. Germline lookup yields CDR1 LGHDT and CDR2 YNNKEL (reference sequence). There are 12 residues in the CDR3.